These 18 T cell receptor beta chains were sequenced from one sample in a study of CD8 T cell repertoires and HIV-1 epitope variants. Their antigen targets remain unknown. The assay was immunoSEQ multiplex PCR, and TCRdb's table has in-frame clones only and misses some. Altogether approximately 3,000 clones are present, around 73% being singletons, with the ten largest covering about 39%. The specimen was cultured CD8+ T cells derived from PBMCs. These receptors were taken from a male donor with HIV.

This clone showed up just once. The rearrangement joins TRBV2 to TRBJ2-2; no clear D. Germline V gene lookup returns CDR1 SNHLY and CDR2 FYNNEI. CDR3 length: 15 residues. Trimming took off 7 bases at V and 0 bases at J, with 12 bases between the two ends. CDR3 in amino acids: CASKSTYANTGELFF. The DNA of the CDR3 is TGTGCCAGCAAGTCAACATACGCGAACACCGGGGAGCTGTTTTTT.

A remark on this clone: One end of the junction is discordant with germline, which a read error may explain. V and J are TRBV7-7 and TRBJ2-3; weak D call: TRBD2 (6 bases). Per the germline V gene, CDR1 is SSHAT and CDR2 is FNYEAQ (reference sequence). The CDR3 runs 14 residues. DNA of the CDR3: TGTGCTAGCAGCTTGGAGGGGTCCACAGATACGCAGTATTTT. It translates to CASSLEGSTDTQYF.

In this sample, this clone turned up once. The gene calls are TRBV6-6 and TRBJ1-1; D is uncertain. Germline CDR1 is MNHNY and CDR2 is SVGAGI (reference sequence). There are 10 residues in the CDR3. Between the trimmed V and J ends, which lost 0 bases and 7 bases, there was a span of 0 bases. In nucleotides, the CDR3 is TGTGCCAGCAGTTACTCTGAAGCTTTCTTT. Translating it yields CASSYSEAFF.

The genes are TRBV28 and TRBJ2-1, with 7 bases matching TRBD2. The CDR3 is made up of 16 amino acids. With V trimmed by 5 bases and J by 0 bases, 7 bases remained unmatched. Germline values: CDR1 MDHEN, CDR2 SYDVKM. Here the CDR3 DNA reads TGTGCCAGCAGTGGGTTCGGCGGGAGCTCCTACAATGAGCAGTTCTTC. Protein product: CASSGFGGSSYNEQFF.

The chain is built from TRBV9 and TRBJ2-3, with unresolved D. The CDR3 sequence is 16 residues long. V lost 4 bases to trimming and J lost 0 bases, with 15 bases between them. From germline, CDR1 is SGDLS and CDR2 YYNGEE. The CDR3: CASSLYKATSTDTQYF. DNA of the CDR3: TGTGCCAGCAGCTTATACAAGGCAACTAGCACAGATACGCAGTATTTT.

This rearrangement joins TRBV25-1 to TRBJ1-2, with D possibly being TRBD1 (6 bases). The CDR3 has 13 amino acids. Germline values: CDR1 MGHDK, CDR2 SYGVNS. Trimming pared 2 bases from V and 8 bases from J, leaving 12 bases between. CDR3 protein: CASSEPPGDGYTF. The CDR3, as DNA: TGTGCCAGCAGTGAACCCCCAGGGGACGGCTACACCTTC.

This clone was observed a single time. Here the CDR3 reads CASSQLTADTQYF. For the CDR3, the DNA is TGCGCCAGCAGCCAACTGACAGCAGATACGCAGTATTTT. J is TRBJ2-3 and V is TRBV4-1, with D possibly TRBD1 on 5 matching bases. Trimming pared 2 bases from V and 4 bases from J, leaving 7 bases between. This CDR3 comprises 13 residues. Germline CDR1 and CDR2: MGHRA and YSYEKL.

The chain joins TRBV6-1 to TRBJ2-1, with D possibly TRBD2 on 5 matching bases. The V gene lost 3 bases and the J gene lost 5 bases, with 17 bases spanning the gap. This CDR3 has 16 amino acids. From germline, CDR1 is MNHNS and CDR2 SASEGT. CDR3 sequence: CASSDYHPAGHNEQFF. The DNA for the CDR3 is TGTGCCAGCAGTGACTACCATCCTGCGGGTCACAATGAGCAGTTCTTC.

This clone was counted only a few times. This chain joins TRBV5-1 and TRBJ1-1, with 10 bases fitting TRBD1. Germline values: CDR1 SGHRS, CDR2 YFSETQ. Trimming took 0 bases from V and 0 from J; bases not matched to a gene: 5. The CDR3 extends over 17 amino acids. CDR3 nucleotides: TGCGCCAGCAGCTTGGAGGTGGGACAGGGGTTGAACACTGAAGCTTTCTTT. Translating it yields CASSLEVGQGLNTEAFF.

This clone has only a few counts. V gene TRBV25-1 combines with J gene TRBJ1-2; no clear D gene. The V end was cut by 5 bases, the J end by 8 bases, with 15 bases between. CDR3 length: 13 amino acids. Per germline, CDR1 MGHDK and CDR2 SYGVNS. The CDR3 is CASSPSDGRGYTF. The DNA of the CDR3 is TGTGCCAGCAGTCCTTCAGACGGGCGAGGCTACACCTTC.

This sequence joins TRBV6-5 and TRBJ2-7, with D tentatively TRBD1 (6 bases). Per the germline V gene, CDR1 is MNHEY and CDR2 is SVGAGI. The CDR3 is 14 residues long. The V and J ends lost 5 bases and 2 bases respectively, with 13 bases between them. CDR3 loop: CASSPGQLTYEQYF. The DNA for the CDR3 is TGTGCCAGCAGTCCCGGACAGCTTACCTACGAGCAGTACTTC.

This clone was detected only a few times. V and J are TRBV6-1 and TRBJ1-2; TRBD1 might be the D (5 bases). Germline values: CDR1 MNHNS, CDR2 SASEGT. This CDR3 region has 15 residues. Trimming took off 3 bases at V and 4 bases at J, with 15 bases between the two ends. CDR3 sequence: CASSDRLQGGYGYTF. The CDR3 DNA reads as TGTGCCAGCAGTGACAGGTTGCAGGGAGGCTATGGCTACACCTTC.

This clone was observed a few times. The chain recombines TRBV5-1 with TRBJ2-1; 8 bases fit TRBD1. J lost 10 bases, V lost 4 bases, and 7 bases had no gene match. Germline CDR1 and CDR2: SGHRS and YFSETQ. This CDR3 spans 13 amino acids. CDR3 in DNA: TGCGCCAGCAGCCGTGGGACAGGTAACGAGCAGTTCTTC. Its translation: CASSRGTGNEQFF. The variable domain in full, with the rest retrieved from reference TRBV5-1 and TRBJ2-1, is KAGVTQTPRYLIKTRGQQVTLSCSPISGHRSVSWYQQTPGQGLQFLFEYFSETQRNKGNFPGRFSGRQFSNSRSEMNVSTLELGDSALYLCASSRGTGNEQFFGPGTRLTVL.

In this sample, this clone turned up a few times. The chain has TRBV7-2 and TRBJ1-1; D call uncertain. Germline CDR1 is SGHTA and CDR2 is FQGNSA. This CDR3 has 12 residues. Deletions cut 3 bases from V and 4 bases from J, with 6 bases between. CDR3 DNA: TGTGCCAGCAGCTTCACAAGCACTGAAGCTTTCTTT. Translated, it gives CASSFTSTEAFF.

The V call is TRBV5-6, the J call TRBJ2-5, with 10 bases fitting TRBD2. CDR3 length equals 13 residues. Germline V CDR1 and CDR2: SGHDT, YYEEEE. J gave up 6 bases and V 4 bases, and 3 bases lay outside the gene matches. The CDR3 protein is CASSPTSGQTQYF. The CDR3 DNA reads TGTGCCAGCAGCCCGACTAGCGGGCAGACCCAGTACTTC.

This clone was observed a single time. V and J are TRBV6-6 and TRBJ2-7; a possible D gene is TRBD2 (5 bases). The CDR3 contains 14 residues. Per the germline V gene, CDR1 is MNHNY and CDR2 is SVGAGI (reference sequence). Trimming removed 2 bases from V and 3 bases from J, with 11 bases in between. CDR3 region: CASSYEGVGYEQYF. The CDR3 DNA is TGTGCCAGCAGTTACGAGGGAGTGGGCTACGAGCAGTACTTC.

This clone was seen just once. The chain uses TRBV28 and TRBJ2-7; D call uncertain. The germline CDR1 and CDR2 sequences are MDHEN and SYDVKM. Trimming stripped 8 bases from V and 2 bases from J, with 7 bases between. The CDR3 has 11 amino acids. In nucleotides, the CDR3 is TGTGCCAGCGGATCGGCCTACGAGCAGTACTTC. Protein: CASGSAYEQYF.

The V gene is TRBV4-2, the J gene TRBJ1-2; 8 nucleotides align to TRBD1. The germline V gene encodes CDR1 LGHNA and CDR2 YNFKEQ. Germline trimming cut 1 base from V and 8 bases from J; bases unmatched to any gene: 9. This CDR3 contains 15 residues. CDR3 sequence reads: CASSQAADRAGGYTF. In nucleotides, the CDR3 is TGTGCCAGCAGCCAAGCAGCGGACAGGGCTGGAGGCTACACCTTC.